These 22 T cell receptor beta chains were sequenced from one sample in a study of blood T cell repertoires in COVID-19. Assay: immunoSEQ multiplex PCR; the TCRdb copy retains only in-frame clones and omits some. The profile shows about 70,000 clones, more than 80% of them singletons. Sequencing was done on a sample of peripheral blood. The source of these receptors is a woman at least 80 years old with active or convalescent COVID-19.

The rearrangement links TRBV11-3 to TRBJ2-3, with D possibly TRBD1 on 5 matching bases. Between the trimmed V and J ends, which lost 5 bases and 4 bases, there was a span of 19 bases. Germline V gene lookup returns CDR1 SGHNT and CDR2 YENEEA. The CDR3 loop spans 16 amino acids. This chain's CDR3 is CASSPPQGLGADTQYF. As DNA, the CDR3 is TGTGCCAGCAGCCCTCCTCAGGGTCTTGGGGCAGATACGCAGTATTTT.

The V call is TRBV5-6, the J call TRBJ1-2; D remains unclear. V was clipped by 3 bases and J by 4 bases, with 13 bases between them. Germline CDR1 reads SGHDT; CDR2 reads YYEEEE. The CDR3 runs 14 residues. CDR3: CASSSLGSPYGYTF. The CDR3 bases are TGTGCCAGCAGCTCATTAGGGAGCCCCTATGGCTACACCTTC.

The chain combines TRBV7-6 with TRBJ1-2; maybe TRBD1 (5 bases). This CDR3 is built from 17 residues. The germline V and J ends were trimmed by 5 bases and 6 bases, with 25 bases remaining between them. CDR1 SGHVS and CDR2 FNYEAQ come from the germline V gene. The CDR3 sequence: CASSPSTAPGFVHGYTF. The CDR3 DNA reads TGTGCCAGCAGCCCCTCAACCGCCCCAGGGTTTGTCCATGGCTACACCTTC.

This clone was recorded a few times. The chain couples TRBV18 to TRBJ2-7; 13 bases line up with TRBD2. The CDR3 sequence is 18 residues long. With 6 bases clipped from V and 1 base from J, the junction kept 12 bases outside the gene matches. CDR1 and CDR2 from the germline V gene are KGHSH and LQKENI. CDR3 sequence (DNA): TGTGCCAGCTCCCCTGGGGGACTAGCGGGATCGGATTCCTACGAGCAGTACTTC. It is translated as CASSPGGLAGSDSYEQYF.

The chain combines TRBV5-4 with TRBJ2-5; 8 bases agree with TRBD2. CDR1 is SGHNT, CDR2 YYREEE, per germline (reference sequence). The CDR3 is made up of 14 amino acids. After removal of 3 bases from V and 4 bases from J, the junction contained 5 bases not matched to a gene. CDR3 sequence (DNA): TGTGCCAGCAGCTCCTCGGGGGGGAGAGAGACCCAGTACTTC. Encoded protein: CASSSSGGRETQYF.

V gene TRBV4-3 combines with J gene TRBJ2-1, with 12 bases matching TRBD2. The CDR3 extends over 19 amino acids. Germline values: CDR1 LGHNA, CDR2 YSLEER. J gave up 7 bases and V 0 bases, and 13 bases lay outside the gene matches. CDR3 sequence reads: CASSQDPSGGAGKRNEQFF. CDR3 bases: TGCGCCAGCAGCCAAGACCCTAGCGGGGGGGCCGGGAAAAGAAATGAGCAGTTCTTC.

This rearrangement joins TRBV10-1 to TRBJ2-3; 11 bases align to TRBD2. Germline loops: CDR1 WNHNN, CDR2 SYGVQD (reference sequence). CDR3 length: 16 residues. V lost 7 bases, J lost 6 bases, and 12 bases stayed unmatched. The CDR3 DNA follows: TGCGCCAGCACCATAGCTAGCGGGAGGCCGCCCGATACGCAGTATTTT. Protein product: CASTIASGRPPDTQYF.

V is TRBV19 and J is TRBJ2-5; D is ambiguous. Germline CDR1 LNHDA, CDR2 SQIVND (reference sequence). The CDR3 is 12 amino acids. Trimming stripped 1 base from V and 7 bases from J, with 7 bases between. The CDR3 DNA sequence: TGTGCCAGTAGTATAGCATCCGGGACCCAGTACTTC. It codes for CASSIASGTQYF.

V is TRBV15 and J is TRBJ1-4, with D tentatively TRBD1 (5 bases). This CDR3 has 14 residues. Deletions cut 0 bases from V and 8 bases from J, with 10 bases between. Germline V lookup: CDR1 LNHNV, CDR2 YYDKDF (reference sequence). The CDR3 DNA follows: TGTGCCACCAGCAGAGAGAGGCGGGGCGAAAAACTGTTTTTT. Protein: CATSRERRGEKLFF.

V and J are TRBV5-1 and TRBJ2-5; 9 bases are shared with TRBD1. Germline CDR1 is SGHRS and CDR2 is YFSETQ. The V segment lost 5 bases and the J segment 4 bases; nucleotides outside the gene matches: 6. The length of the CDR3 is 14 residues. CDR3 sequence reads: CASSTGGFGETQYF. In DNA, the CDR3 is TGCGCCAGCAGTACAGGGGGCTTTGGAGAGACCCAGTACTTC.

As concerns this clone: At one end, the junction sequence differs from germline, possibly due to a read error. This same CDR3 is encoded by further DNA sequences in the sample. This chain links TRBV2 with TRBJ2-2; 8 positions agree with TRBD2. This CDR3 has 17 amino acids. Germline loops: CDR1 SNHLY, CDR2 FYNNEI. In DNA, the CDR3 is TGCCCCCCCACCCGGGCCGGGGGGGGAGTGGACACCGGGGAGCTGTTTTTT. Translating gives CPPTRAGGGVDTGELFF.

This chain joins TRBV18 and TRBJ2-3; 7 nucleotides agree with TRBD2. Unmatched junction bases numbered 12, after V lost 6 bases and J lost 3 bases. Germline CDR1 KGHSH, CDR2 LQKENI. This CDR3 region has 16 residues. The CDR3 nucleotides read TGTGCCAGCTCCCTTCGCGGGAGTTTAGGTACAGATACGCAGTATTTT. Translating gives CASSLRGSLGTDTQYF.

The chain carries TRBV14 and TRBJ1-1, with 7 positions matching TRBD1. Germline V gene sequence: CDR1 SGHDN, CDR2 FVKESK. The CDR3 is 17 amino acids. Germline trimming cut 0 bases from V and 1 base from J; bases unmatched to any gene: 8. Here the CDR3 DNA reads TGTGCCAGCAGCCAAGACCCGACAGGGAAGAGGAACACTGAAGCTTTCTTT. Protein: CASSQDPTGKRNTEAFF.

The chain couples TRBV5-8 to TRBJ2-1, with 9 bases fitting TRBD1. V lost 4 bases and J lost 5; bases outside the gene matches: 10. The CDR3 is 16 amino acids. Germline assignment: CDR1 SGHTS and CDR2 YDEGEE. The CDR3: CASSARWDRAHNEQFF. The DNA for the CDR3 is TGTGCCAGCAGCGCCAGGTGGGACAGGGCCCACAATGAGCAGTTCTTC.

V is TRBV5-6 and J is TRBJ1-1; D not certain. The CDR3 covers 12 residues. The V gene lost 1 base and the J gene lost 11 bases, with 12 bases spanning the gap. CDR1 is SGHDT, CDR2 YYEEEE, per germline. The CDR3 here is CASSLFARGAFF. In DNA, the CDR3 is TGTGCCAGCAGCTTGTTTGCGCGAGGGGCTTTCTTT.

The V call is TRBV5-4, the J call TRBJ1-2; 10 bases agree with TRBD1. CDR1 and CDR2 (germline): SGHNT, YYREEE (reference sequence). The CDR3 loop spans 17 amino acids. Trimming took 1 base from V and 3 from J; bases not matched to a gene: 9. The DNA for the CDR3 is TGTGCCAGCAGCTTGACGGGACAGGGGTTTAGAGACTATGGCTACACCTTC. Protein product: CASSLTGQGFRDYGYTF.

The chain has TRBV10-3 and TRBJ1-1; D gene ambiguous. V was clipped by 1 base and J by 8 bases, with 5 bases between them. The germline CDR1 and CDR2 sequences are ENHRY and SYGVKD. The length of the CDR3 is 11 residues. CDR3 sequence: CAISEWAEAFF. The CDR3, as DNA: TGTGCCATCAGTGAGTGGGCAGAAGCTTTCTTT.

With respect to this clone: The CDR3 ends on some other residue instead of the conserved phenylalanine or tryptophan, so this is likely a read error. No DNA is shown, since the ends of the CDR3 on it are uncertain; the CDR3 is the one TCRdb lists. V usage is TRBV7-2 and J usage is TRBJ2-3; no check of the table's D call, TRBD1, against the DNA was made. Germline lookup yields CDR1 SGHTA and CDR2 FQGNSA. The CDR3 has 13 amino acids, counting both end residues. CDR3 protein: CASSSGGPIGLFL.

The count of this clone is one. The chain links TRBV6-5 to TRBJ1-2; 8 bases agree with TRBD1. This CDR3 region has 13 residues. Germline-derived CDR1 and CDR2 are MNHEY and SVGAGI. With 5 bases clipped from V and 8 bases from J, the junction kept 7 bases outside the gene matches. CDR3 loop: CASSHGQGGGYTF. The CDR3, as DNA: TGTGCCAGCAGTCATGGACAGGGTGGAGGCTACACCTTC.

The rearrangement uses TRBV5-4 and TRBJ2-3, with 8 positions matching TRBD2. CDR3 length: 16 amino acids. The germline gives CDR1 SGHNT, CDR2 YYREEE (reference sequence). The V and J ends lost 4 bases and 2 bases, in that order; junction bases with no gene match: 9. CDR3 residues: CASSLGVAGLTDTQYF. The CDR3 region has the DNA TGTGCCAGCAGCCTGGGGGTAGCGGGACTCACAGATACGCAGTATTTT.

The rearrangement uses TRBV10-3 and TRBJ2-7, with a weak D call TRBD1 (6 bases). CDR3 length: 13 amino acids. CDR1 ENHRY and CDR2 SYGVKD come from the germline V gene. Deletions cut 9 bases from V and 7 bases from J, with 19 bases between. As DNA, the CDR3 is TGTGCCATAAGGGCAGGGGATCTGAGGGAGCAGTACTTC. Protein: CAIRAGDLREQYF.

The CDR3 region has the DNA TGTGCCAGCAGATTGTACTCCGGGACAGACTTTTTCGGAAACACCATATATTTT. It codes for CASRLYSGTDFFGNTIYF. The chain combines TRBV7-2 with TRBJ1-3, with 7 bases lining up with TRBD1. The CDR3 runs to 18 residues. From germline, CDR1 is SGHTA and CDR2 FQGNSA. Losses at the gene ends were 6 bases for V and 4 bases for J; bases not matched to a gene: 18. Full variable domain (rest looked up from reference TRBV7-2 and TRBJ1-3): GAGVSQSPSNKVTEKGKDVELRCDPISGHTALYWYRQSLGQGLEFLIYFQGNSAPDKSGLPSDRFSAERTGGSVSTLTIQRTQQEDSAVYLCASRLYSGTDFFGNTIYFGEGSWLTVV.